One sample yielded the 28 T cell receptor beta chains listed below, sequenced in a study of T cells in Graves' hyperthyroidism and ophthalmopathy. The source material, RNA transcripts, was used to amplify TCR beta CDR3 regions. The HTBI primer set served for first-round RT-PCR of the TCR CDR3. TCRdb recomputed calls from the multiplex PCR reads with MiXCR, one row per CDR3 protein. The table records about 420,000 distinct CDR3 sequences, approximately 14% of them present only once. The sequencing input was blood. These TCRs come from a woman under 30 with Graves' hyperthyroidism.

This clonotype came up many times. The rearrangement links TRBV12-3 or TRBV12-4 to TRBJ1-2; D unresolved. V gave up 0 bases and J gave up 1 base, with 15 bases separating them. CDR3 size: 17 residues. The CDR3 here is CASSLATALHNNYGYTF. The CDR3 DNA reads TGTGCCAGCAGTTTAGCAACTGCACTCCACAATAACTATGGCTACACCTTC.

This clonotype was seen ten or more times. The J gene is TRBJ2-5, the V gene TRBV28; a possible D gene is TRBD1 (5 bases). The germline V gene has CDR1 MDHEN and CDR2 SYDVKM. This CDR3 comprises 13 residues. V was clipped by 5 bases and J by 4 bases, with 11 bases between them. DNA of the CDR3: TGTGCCAGCAGTCCAACAGGTTCAGAGACCCAGTACTTC. It translates to CASSPTGSETQYF.

In its sample, this clonotype was seen many times. The chain carries TRBV7-6 and TRBJ1-6; 7 bases line up with TRBD1. The CDR3 runs 16 residues. After removal of 5 bases from V and 6 bases from J, the junction contained 10 bases not matched to a gene. The V gene's germline CDR1 is SGHVS and CDR2 FNYEAQ. CDR3 loop: CASSLGQGGFNSPLHF. CDR3 nucleotide sequence: TGTGCCAGCAGCCTTGGGCAGGGGGGCTTTAATTCACCCCTCCACTTT.

This clonotype showed up many times. The chain recombines TRBV7-2 with TRBJ2-7, with TRBD1 matching over 9 bases. The CDR3 length is 13 residues. Trimming took 8 bases from V and 5 from J; bases not matched to a gene: 7. Germline-derived CDR1 and CDR2 are SGHTA and FQGNSA. The CDR3: CASWGQGAHEQYF. In nucleotides, the CDR3 is TGTGCCAGCTGGGGACAGGGTGCCCACGAGCAGTACTTC.

This clonotype was observed at least ten times. V and J are TRBV28 and TRBJ1-1, with 8 nucleotides matching TRBD1. This CDR3 has 16 amino acids. Germline lookup yields CDR1 MDHEN and CDR2 SYDVKM. V gave up 5 bases and J gave up 2 bases; unmatched junction bases: 10. The CDR3 sequence: CASSEPGQARNTEAFF. CDR3 coding DNA: TGTGCCAGCAGTGAACCGGGACAGGCTCGAAACACTGAAGCTTTCTTT.

This clonotype has a count of ten or more. This sequence joins TRBV7-9 and TRBJ2-2; D ambiguous. Germline CDR1 reads SEHNR; CDR2 reads FQNEAQ (reference sequence). The V end lost 1 base, the J end lost 3 bases, and 6 bases lay between the germline ends. This CDR3 has 14 residues. CDR3 residues: CASSLVAYTGELFF. Here the CDR3 DNA reads TGTGCCAGCAGCTTAGTTGCCTACACCGGGGAGCTGTTTTTT.

This clonotype was counted ten times or more. The chain is built from TRBV27 and TRBJ1-5; 10 bases map to TRBD1. This CDR3 is built from 15 residues. Unmatched junction bases numbered 6, after V lost 5 bases and J lost 5 bases. The germline V gene has CDR1 MNHEY and CDR2 SMNVEV (reference sequence). In nucleotides, the CDR3 is TGTGCCAGCAGTCCTGGGACAGGGGTAGATCAGCCCCAGCATTTT. Protein: CASSPGTGVDQPQHF.

The chain carries TRBV12-3 or TRBV12-4 and TRBJ2-6; no clear D gene. The V end lost 5 bases, the J end lost 0 bases, and 8 bases lay between the germline ends. This CDR3 spans 15 amino acids. The CDR3 DNA reads TGTGCCAGCAGTCCCCTCCGCTCTGGGGCCAACGTCCTGACTTTC. This sequence encodes CASSPLRSGANVLTF.

This chain connects TRBV7-6 to TRBJ1-5; no definite D call. Germline values: CDR1 SGHVS, CDR2 FNYEAQ. The V end lost 2 bases, the J end lost 1 base, and 3 bases lay between the germline ends. The CDR3 consists of 13 residues. The CDR3 sequence is CASSLLSNQPQHF. The DNA for the CDR3 is TGTGCCAGCAGCTTACTCAGCAATCAGCCCCAGCATTTT. Based on the CDR3 plus reference TRBV7-6 and TRBJ1-5, the full variable domain is GAGVSQSPRYKVTKRGQDVALRCDPISGHVSLYWYRQALGQGPEFLTYFNYEAQQDKSGLPNDRFSAERPEGSISTLTIQRTEQRDSAMYRCASSLLSNQPQHFGDGTRLSIL.

This clonotype was counted ten times or more. The V call is TRBV20-1, the J call TRBJ2-1, with TRBD2 identical over 10 bases. The V segment lost 3 bases and the J segment 5 bases; nucleotides outside the gene matches: 13. Germline loops: CDR1 DFQATT, CDR2 SNEGSKA (reference sequence). The CDR3 spans 17 residues. The CDR3 DNA sequence: TGCAGTGCTAGTAGACCGTCCGGGACTAGCGCCAACAATGAGCAGTTCTTC. Translation: CSASRPSGTSANNEQFF.

This clonotype was seen at least ten times. The chain carries TRBV27 and TRBJ2-1; D not certain. Looked up from germline, CDR1 is MNHEY and CDR2 is SMNVEV (reference sequence). Trimming removed 5 bases from V and 7 bases from J, with 18 bases in between. This CDR3 spans 15 amino acids. The CDR3 DNA sequence: TGTGCCAGCAGTCCAAAGGACGGAGTTTTAAATGAGCAGTTCTTC. This encodes CASSPKDGVLNEQFF.

The chain couples TRBV29-1 to TRBJ1-3; D possibly corresponds to TRBD1 (6 bases). V was cut by 6 bases and J by 0 bases, with 15 bases left in between. Germline CDR1 is SQVTM and CDR2 is ANQGSEA. The CDR3 runs 15 residues. The CDR3 is CSVLDSLSSGNTIYF. CDR3 nucleotide sequence: TGCAGCGTCCTGGACAGCCTGAGCTCTGGAAACACCATATATTTT.

The V call is TRBV10-3, the J call TRBJ2-1; D gene unclear. CDR1 and CDR2 (germline): ENHRY, SYGVKD. Trimming removed 2 bases at V and 10 bases at J, with 12 bases between. This CDR3 spans 13 amino acids. CDR3 nucleotides: TGTGCCATCAGTGAGATAGACGGTGGGGAGCAGTTCTTC. Its translation is CAISEIDGGEQFF.

This clonotype was observed many times. CDR3 sequence reads: CASSPSGGRTEAFF. The CDR3 DNA is TGTGCCAGCAGTCCCTCAGGGGGCCGCACTGAAGCTTTCTTT. The chain employs TRBV12-3 or TRBV12-4 and TRBJ1-1; 8 bases map to TRBD1. The length of the CDR3 is 14 residues. V was pared by 5 bases and J by 4 bases, with 6 bases of the junction left unmatched.

Only a few counts were recorded for this clonotype. J is TRBJ2-7 and V is TRBV6-1; D is undetermined. This CDR3 is built from 13 residues. The V and J ends lost 9 bases and 1 base respectively, with 13 bases between them. From germline, CDR1 is MNHNS and CDR2 SASEGT. CDR3 nucleotide sequence: TGTGCCAGGAAGGTGTCAGGATCCTACGAGCAGTACTTC. Translation: CARKVSGSYEQYF.

The sample holds a few counts of this clonotype. The chain joins TRBV6-5 to TRBJ1-4, with D perhaps TRBD1 (6 bases). Deletions cut 3 bases from V and 5 bases from J, with 25 bases between. The CDR3 runs 19 residues. Germline lookup yields CDR1 MNHEY and CDR2 SVGAGI. This CDR3 is CASSYRRSGAGTKNEKLFF. DNA of the CDR3: TGTGCCAGCAGTTATCGACGCAGTGGGGCAGGGACAAAAAATGAAAAACTGTTTTTT.

This clonotype was recorded many times. The J gene is TRBJ2-3, the V gene TRBV28, with D possibly matching TRBD2 (5 bases). CDR1 MDHEN and CDR2 SYDVKM come from the germline V gene. The germline V and J ends were trimmed by 7 bases and 8 bases, with 13 bases remaining between them. This CDR3 comprises 12 residues. CDR3 region: CASTPGIRTQYF. The CDR3 DNA reads as TGTGCCAGCACTCCCGGGATTCGTACGCAGTATTTT.

Many counts were recorded for this clonotype. The rearrangement joins TRBV2 to TRBJ2-3; 12 bases map to TRBD2. Unmatched junction bases numbered 10, after V lost 11 bases and J lost 4 bases. Germline V lookup: CDR1 SNHLY, CDR2 FYNNEI. The CDR3 contains 15 residues. The CDR3 here is CAGHRLAGVSDTQYF. In DNA form, the CDR3 reads TGTGCCGGCCACCGACTAGCGGGAGTATCAGATACGCAGTATTTT. The complete variable domain, with remaining parts taken from reference TRBV2 and TRBJ2-3, reads EPEVTQTPSHQVTQMGQEVILRCVPISNHLYFYWYRQILGQKVEFLVSFYNNEISEKSEIFDDQFSVERPDGSNFTLKIRSTKLEDSAMYFCAGHRLAGVSDTQYFGPGTRLTVL.

This clonotype was recorded at least ten times. The chain joins TRBV28 to TRBJ2-1; the D gene is possibly TRBD2 (6 bases). Deletions cut 5 bases from V and 6 bases from J, with 14 bases between. Germline V gives CDR1 MDHEN, CDR2 SYDVKM. This CDR3 spans 14 amino acids. The CDR3 protein is CASSGLAKINEQFF. In DNA form, the CDR3 reads TGTGCCAGCAGTGGGCTAGCGAAGATCAATGAGCAGTTCTTC.

This clonotype was counted at least ten times. V and J are TRBV20-1 and TRBJ1-5, with 8 bases that match TRBD1. CDR3 length equals 15 residues. From germline, CDR1 is DFQATT and CDR2 SNEGSKA (reference sequence). Losses at the gene ends were 1 base for V and 2 bases for J; bases not matched to a gene: 4. The DNA for the CDR3 is TGCAGTGCTAGAGTCAGGGGGCTTGGCAATCAGCCCCAGCATTTT. Translated, it gives CSARVRGLGNQPQHF.

The chain has TRBV30 and TRBJ2-3, with a tentative D call TRBD2 (6 bases). Germline-derived CDR1 and CDR2 are GTSNPN and SVGIG (reference sequence). Trimming left V 8 bases short and J 1 base short, with 19 bases between. The CDR3 contains 15 residues. The CDR3 spells CAGRALTGGTDTQYF. The CDR3 bases are TGTGCCGGAAGGGCCCTAACGGGAGGCACAGATACGCAGTATTTT.

Many counts were recorded for this clonotype. One junction end does not reproduce the germline sequence, and a read error may be involved. The J gene is TRBJ2-7, the V gene TRBV3-1; no definite D call. This CDR3 is 12 amino acids long. CDR1 is LGHDT and CDR2 is YNNKEL in the germline V gene (reference sequence). The CDR3 DNA reads TGTGCCAGCAGTCAAGGGCCCTACGAGCAGTACTTC. This codes for CASSQGPYEQYF.

This clonotype was observed at least ten times. CDR3 sequence reads: CSARPTGVNIQYF. CDR3 in DNA: TGCAGTGCTAGGCCCACAGGGGTAAACATTCAGTACTTC. The chain joins TRBV20-1 to TRBJ2-4; TRBD1 aligns across 7 bases. Germline CDR1 DFQATT, CDR2 SNEGSKA (reference sequence). V shed 3 bases and J 6 bases; nucleotides not matched to a gene: 5. This CDR3 is 13 amino acids long.

This clonotype was observed at least ten times. The chain couples TRBV27 to TRBJ2-3; no clear D gene. The CDR3 sequence is 12 residues long. V was pared by 3 bases and J by 4 bases, with 5 bases between. CDR1 is MNHEY, CDR2 SMNVEV, per germline (reference sequence). The CDR3 reads CASSLLADTQYF. DNA of the CDR3: TGTGCCAGCAGTTTGCTCGCAGATACGCAGTATTTT.

This clonotype was observed a few times. V usage is TRBV27 and J usage is TRBJ2-7, with D maybe TRBD2 (5 bases). The CDR3 is made up of 13 amino acids. Trimming pared 8 bases from V and 2 bases from J, leaving 13 bases between. CDR1 and CDR2 (germline): MNHEY, SMNVEV (reference sequence). This CDR3 reads CASGWTGAYEQYF. The CDR3, as DNA: TGTGCCAGCGGGTGGACTGGGGCCTACGAGCAGTACTTC.

The CDR3, as DNA: TGCGCCAGCAGCTCGGACACCCGCTACACCTTC. As protein: CASSSDTRYTF. This chain uses TRBV5-1 with TRBJ1-2, with a weak D call TRBD1 (5 bases). V was clipped by 3 bases and J by 9 bases, with 9 bases between them. The CDR3 length is 11 residues. Germline CDR1 SGHRS, CDR2 YFSETQ.

This clonotype was counted at least ten times. The chain links TRBV7-9 to TRBJ2-3, with TRBD2 matching over 8 bases. The length of the CDR3 is 17 residues. From germline, CDR1 is SEHNR and CDR2 FQNEAQ (reference sequence). V gave up 2 bases and J gave up 0 bases; unmatched junction bases: 7. For the CDR3, the DNA is TGTGCCAGCAGCTTACAGACTAGCGTCTTTAGCACAGATACGCAGTATTTT. It yields the protein CASSLQTSVFSTDTQYF.

The table lists this clonotype with many counts. The chain links TRBV28 to TRBJ1-1; 7 nucleotides align to TRBD1. Germline V gene sequence: CDR1 MDHEN, CDR2 SYDVKM. This CDR3 is 17 amino acids long. J was trimmed by 4 bases and V by 7 bases; bases with no gene match: 18. CDR3 in DNA: TGTGCCAGCACCCTCATGGAGGGGGCCCGAGGGAGCACTGAAGCTTTCTTT. This gives the protein CASTLMEGARGSTEAFF.